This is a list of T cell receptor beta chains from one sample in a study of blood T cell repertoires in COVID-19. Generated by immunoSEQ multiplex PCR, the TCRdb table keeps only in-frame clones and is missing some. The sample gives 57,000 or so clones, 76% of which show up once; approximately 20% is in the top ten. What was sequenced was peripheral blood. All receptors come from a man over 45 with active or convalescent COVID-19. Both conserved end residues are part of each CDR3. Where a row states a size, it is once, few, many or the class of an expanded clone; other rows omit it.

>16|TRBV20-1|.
CSASGAGDRITDTQYF
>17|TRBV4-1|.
CASSQEGLAGVVDTQYF
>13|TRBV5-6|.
CASSGTFLGEQYF
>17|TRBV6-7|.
CASSSGGPSPGPYEQYF
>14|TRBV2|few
CASRYQGMNSPLHF
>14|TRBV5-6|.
CASSLSSSNQPQHF
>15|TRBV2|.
CASSEARGPYTEAFF
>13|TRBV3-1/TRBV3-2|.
CASSQDWGDEQYF
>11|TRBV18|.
CASSPGQGSTF
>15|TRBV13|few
CASSLKQGAGNTIYF
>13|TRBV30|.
CAWSVAGADTQYF
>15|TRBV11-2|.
CASSLVGRSSYEQYF
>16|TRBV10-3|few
CAISEGTGGGLQPQHF
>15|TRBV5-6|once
CASSVGTPPNQPQHF
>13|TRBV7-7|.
CASSPSGANVLTF
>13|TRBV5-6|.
CASSLGGNYGYTF
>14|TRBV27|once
CASSVAQYNSPLHF
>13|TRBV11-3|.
CASSLYREETQYF
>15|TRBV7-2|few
CASNEGRGGQETQYF
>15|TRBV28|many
CASTLAGGGTGELFF
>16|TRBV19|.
CASSTGQGATNEKLFF
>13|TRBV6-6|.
CASTDSELEEAFF
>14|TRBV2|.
CASSEQGVNQPQHF
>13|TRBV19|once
CASSIGGGDEQYF
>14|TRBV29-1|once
CSVAPTGSHNEQFF
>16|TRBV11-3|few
CASSFPPRTREETQYF
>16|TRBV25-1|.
CASSEYGSGNTDTQYF
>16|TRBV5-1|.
CASSSSGQGNTGELFF
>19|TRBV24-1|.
CATSDLSLAGGFFYNEQFF
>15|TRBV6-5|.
CASTVRVGADTEAFF
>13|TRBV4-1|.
CASGTGPNSPLHF
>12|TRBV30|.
CAWRQGNEKLFF
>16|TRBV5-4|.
CASSSTETRGAYEQYF
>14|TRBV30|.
CAWNADRVDQPQHF
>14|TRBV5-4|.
CASSITGAQETQYF
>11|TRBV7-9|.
CASSARGELFF
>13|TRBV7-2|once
CASSPSVNTEAFF
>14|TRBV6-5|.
CASRTSENTGELFF
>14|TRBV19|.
CASRGVFGNQPQHF
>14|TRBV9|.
CASSGTDSGYEQYF
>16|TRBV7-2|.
CASSFSPNEGTYGYTF
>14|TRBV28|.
CASSPGIFTDTQYF
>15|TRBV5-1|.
CASSPRTGARETQYF
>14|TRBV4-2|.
CASSDGRGNQPQHF
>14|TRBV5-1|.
CASSLLDIGSGYTF